These 23 T cell receptor beta chains originate from one sample sequenced in a study of T cell responses to AZD1222 COVID-19 vaccine listed by TCRdb under 2021. Library preparation used the immunoSEQ multiplex PCR assay. TCRdb provides this immuneACCESS table in a form limited to in-frame rearrangements. Some clones are lacking; in checked studies, under half of them reflect an unresolved V gene, and why the rest are absent is not known. The sample records about 100,000 clones, 87% of which are singletons. About 3% of the sample comes from the top ten. In the paper's terms, the time point label means: baseline before first vaccination. The specimen was peripheral blood, collected on day 0 of AZD1222 vaccination. These TCRs come from an adult in good health.

This chain joins TRBV9 and TRBJ2-1; 8 positions agree with TRBD2. The CDR3 runs 16 residues. V gave up 0 bases and J gave up 9 bases; unmatched junction bases: 11. Germline V gene sequence: CDR1 SGDLS, CDR2 YYNGEE. Here the CDR3 reads CASSVEVGGAFSEQFF. Written as DNA, the CDR3 is TGTGCCAGCAGCGTAGAGGTCGGGGGGGCATTCAGTGAGCAGTTCTTC. Filled out from reference TRBV9 and TRBJ2-1, the complete variable domain reads DSGVTQTPKHLITATGQRVTLRCSPRSGDLSVYWYQQSLDQGLQFLIQYYNGEERAKGNILERFSAQQFPDLHSELNLSSLELGDSALYFCASSVEVGGAFSEQFFGPGTRLTVL.

This sequence joins TRBV3-1 (or the pseudogene TRBV3-2) and TRBJ2-3; 7 nucleotides agree with TRBD2. The length of the CDR3 is 15 residues. The trim removed 3 bases at V and 3 bases at J, leaving 6 bases unmatched. Germline assignment: CDR1 LGHDT and CDR2 YNNKEL (reference sequence). The CDR3 DNA reads as TGTGCCAGCAGCCAGGATAGGGACTATACAGATACGCAGTATTTT. It specifies CASSQDRDYTDTQYF.

The rearrangement joins TRBV28 to TRBJ1-5; no clear D gene. The CDR3 is made up of 16 amino acids. The germline CDR1 and CDR2 sequences are MDHEN and SYDVKM. With 1 base removed from V and 1 base from J, the gap between germline ends came to 11 bases. DNA of the CDR3: TGTGCCAGCAGTTTATCTTGGGCGGTGAGCAATCAGCCCCAGCATTTT. Amino acids: CASSLSWAVSNQPQHF.

The chain employs TRBV2 and TRBJ1-2; 7 bases line up with TRBD1. CDR3 length equals 15 residues. The germline CDR1 and CDR2 sequences are SNHLY and FYNNEI. Trimming removed 5 bases from V and 6 bases from J; junction bases left unmatched: 12. CDR3 DNA sequence: TGTGCCAGCAGTAACACTCGACAGGGAGGAAATGGCTACACCTTC. It yields the protein CASSNTRQGGNGYTF.

This clone was seen once. This chain uses TRBV7-8 with TRBJ2-7; D could derive from TRBD1 or TRBD2 (5 bases each). This CDR3 is 15 amino acids long. Germline V gene data show CDR1 as SGHVS and CDR2 as FQNEAQ. The germline V and J ends were trimmed by 7 bases and 3 bases, with 19 bases remaining between them. The CDR3 here is CASNPSGTSHYEQYF. The CDR3 nucleotides read TGTGCCAGCAACCCATCCGGGACCAGTCACTACGAGCAGTACTTC. Combining the CDR3 with reference TRBV7-8 and TRBJ2-7 gives the whole variable domain GAGVSQSPRYKVAKRGQDVALRCDPISGHVSLFWYQQALGQGPEFLTYFQNEAQLDKSGLPSDRFFAERPEGSVSTLKIQRTQQEDSAVYLCASNPSGTSHYEQYFGPGTRLTVT.

This sequence joins TRBV7-2 and TRBJ1-1; no firm D call. The germline V gene encodes CDR1 SGHTA and CDR2 FQGNSA. This CDR3 is 14 amino acids long. V was shortened by 5 bases and J by 1 base, with 11 bases between the two germline ends. The CDR3 loop reads CASSPSHRNTEAFF. CDR3 DNA sequence: TGTGCCAGCAGCCCCAGCCACCGGAACACTGAAGCTTTCTTT.

The chain links TRBV27 to TRBJ2-7, with 9 bases that match TRBD1. Trimming cost V 5 bases and J 2 bases; bases outside gene matches: 4. The CDR3 is 14 amino acids. Germline V gene lookup returns CDR1 MNHEY and CDR2 SMNVEV (reference sequence). CDR3 bases: TGTGCCAGCAGTACGACAGGGGGAGCCTACGAGCAGTACTTC. Encoded protein: CASSTTGGAYEQYF.

The chain combines TRBV3-1 (or the pseudogene TRBV3-2) with TRBJ1-2, with D maybe TRBD1 (5 bases). Germline CDR1 is LGHDT and CDR2 is YNNKEL (reference sequence). V was clipped by 6 bases and J by 3 bases, with 20 bases between them. The CDR3 has 16 amino acids. CDR3 in DNA: TGTGCCAGCAGACAGGAATGGGGGGTTCAGGACTATGGCTACACCTTC. It encodes CASRQEWGVQDYGYTF.

The rearrangement links TRBV18 to TRBJ1-2; 7 bases are a match to TRBD1. CDR1 is KGHSH and CDR2 is LQKENI in the germline V gene. Unmatched junction bases numbered 7, after V lost 3 bases and J lost 0 bases. This CDR3 comprises 16 residues. CDR3 in DNA: TGTGCCAGCTCACCTACAGGGGTTAGGGCTAACTATGGCTACACCTTC. It specifies CASSPTGVRANYGYTF. The whole variable domain, remainder taken from reference TRBV18 and TRBJ1-2, is NAGVMQNPRHLVRRRGQEARLRCSPMKGHSHVYWYRQLPEEGLKFMVYLQKENIIDESGMPKERFSAEFPKEGPSILRIQQVVRGDSAAYFCASSPTGVRANYGYTFGSGTRLTVV.

The rearrangement uses TRBV3-1 (or the pseudogene TRBV3-2) and TRBJ2-5; perhaps TRBD1 as D (6 bases). The CDR3 runs to 16 residues. Trimming took 2 bases from V and 9 from J, leaving 22 bases between them. Germline CDR1 reads LGHDT; CDR2 reads YNNKEL (reference sequence). The CDR3 DNA reads as TGTGCCAGCAGCCAAACACGTCTGGGGGCCCCCGGATCCCAGTACTTC. Protein: CASSQTRLGAPGSQYF.

The J gene is TRBJ1-5, the V gene TRBV6-5, with D possibly TRBD1 on 6 matching bases. V was shortened by 6 bases and J by 6 bases, with 18 bases between the two germline ends. The CDR3 covers 15 residues. Germline V gene sequence: CDR1 MNHEY, CDR2 SVGAGI. Here the CDR3 reads CASRLQGDWSQPQHF. The CDR3 region has the DNA TGTGCCAGCAGACTACAGGGTGATTGGAGTCAGCCCCAGCATTTT.

J is TRBJ1-1 and V is TRBV18; possibly TRBD1 for D (6 bases). V lost 3 bases to trimming and J lost 3 bases, with 17 bases between them. The CDR3 runs to 16 residues. Per germline, CDR1 KGHSH and CDR2 LQKENI. The CDR3 coding sequence is TGTGCCAGCTCACCTATCCTCGGGGGCTTGGACACTGAAGCTTTCTTT. Its protein product is CASSPILGGLDTEAFF.

Here the CDR3 DNA reads TGTGCCTGGAGTGTAACAGGGCTGGTTGGAAACACCATATATTTT. Its protein is CAWSVTGLVGNTIYF. This chain joins TRBV30 and TRBJ1-3, with TRBD1 as a possible D gene (6 bases). Per the germline V gene, CDR1 is GTSNPN and CDR2 is SVGIG (reference sequence). The CDR3 totals 15 residues. V shed 0 bases and J shed 3 bases, with 12 bases lying between them.

V is TRBV6-2 or TRBV6-3 and J is TRBJ1-3, with TRBD1 matching 7 bases. Trimming cost V 5 bases and J 0 bases; bases outside gene matches: 7. From germline, CDR1 is MNHEY and CDR2 SVGEGT. The length of the CDR3 is 16 residues. In DNA form, the CDR3 reads TGTGCCAGCAGTGGAGACAGGGTCAGCTCTGGAAACACCATATATTTT. Translation: CASSGDRVSSGNTIYF.

This chain joins TRBV24-1 and TRBJ2-5; D gene ambiguous. Trimming removed 5 bases at V and 1 base at J, with 7 bases between. The germline V gene has CDR1 KGHDR and CDR2 SFDVKD. The CDR3 extends over 13 amino acids. The CDR3 spells CATSGTFQETQYF. DNA for the CDR3: TGTGCCACCAGTGGAACCTTCCAAGAGACCCAGTACTTC.

The chain employs TRBV4-1 and TRBJ2-1; D is uncertain. Between the trimmed V and J ends, which lost 0 bases and 5 bases, there was a span of 14 bases. From germline, CDR1 is MGHRA and CDR2 YSYEKL. The CDR3 sequence is 16 residues long. DNA for the CDR3: TGCGCCAGCAGCCAAGAGTGGTTAGCCGGGCACAATGAGCAGTTCTTC. It codes for CASSQEWLAGHNEQFF.

The rearrangement joins TRBV10-1 to TRBJ1-1; 9 nucleotides align to TRBD1. Germline CDR1 is WNHNN and CDR2 is SYGVQD (reference sequence). V lost 3 bases and J lost 0; bases outside the gene matches: 11. The CDR3 spans 18 residues. The CDR3 spells CASSDRSGQGRVNTEAFF. DNA of the CDR3: TGCGCCAGCAGTGATCGGTCAGGACAGGGGAGGGTGAACACTGAAGCTTTCTTT.

This clone has more than one count but fewer than ten. V and J are TRBV30 and TRBJ1-2, with D hard to call. CDR1 and CDR2 (germline): GTSNPN, SVGIG (reference sequence). The CDR3 has 13 amino acids. Trimming cost V 4 bases and J 0 bases, with 9 bases left between them. The CDR3 here is CAWTFGANYGYTF. The CDR3, as DNA: TGTGCCTGGACTTTTGGGGCTAACTATGGCTACACCTTC.

This clone came up a few times. CDR3 protein: CASRPGQGNYGYTF. For the CDR3, the DNA is TGTGCCAGCAGACCAGGACAGGGGAACTATGGCTACACCTTC. The rearrangement uses TRBV28 and TRBJ1-2; 9 bases line up with TRBD1. Unmatched junction bases numbered 4, after V lost 6 bases and J lost 2 bases. There are 14 residues in the CDR3. Germline V gene sequence: CDR1 MDHEN, CDR2 SYDVKM.

The rearrangement links TRBV19 to TRBJ1-1; D ambiguous. CDR3 length: 14 amino acids. Germline CDR1 is LNHDA and CDR2 is SQIVND (reference sequence). Trimming shortened V by 1 base and J by 0 bases, and 6 bases separated the two germline ends. The CDR3 here is CASSIVSLNTEAFF. CDR3 bases: TGTGCCAGTAGTATAGTTAGCCTGAACACTGAAGCTTTCTTT.

J is TRBJ1-1 and V is TRBV6-5; 9 bases line up with TRBD1. The CDR3 consists of 13 residues. Germline V CDR1 and CDR2: MNHEY, SVGAGI. V was pared by 6 bases and J by 6 bases, with 5 bases of the junction left unmatched. As DNA, the CDR3 is TGTGCCAGCAGGCGACAGGGGGGGGCTGAAGCTTTCTTT. It translates to CASRRQGGAEAFF.

The V gene is TRBV3-1 (or the pseudogene TRBV3-2), the J gene TRBJ2-3; D might be TRBD1 (5 bases). The V and J ends lost 1 base and 4 bases respectively, with 15 bases between them. This CDR3 region has 16 residues. CDR1 LGHDT and CDR2 YNNKEL come from the germline V gene (reference sequence). The CDR3 DNA reads as TGTGCCAGCAGCCAAGCCTCAGGATGGGGCGCAGATACGCAGTATTTT. It yields the protein CASSQASGWGADTQYF.

This rearrangement joins TRBV2 to TRBJ1-2; D is perhaps TRBD1 (6 bases). CDR1 and CDR2 from the germline V gene are SNHLY and FYNNEI. The CDR3 is 15 residues long. Trimming shortened V by 2 bases and J by 2 bases, and 12 bases separated the two germline ends. CDR3 in amino acids: CASSERGRANYGYTF. In DNA, the CDR3 is TGTGCCAGCAGTGAACGGGGGCGGGCAAACTATGGCTACACCTTC.